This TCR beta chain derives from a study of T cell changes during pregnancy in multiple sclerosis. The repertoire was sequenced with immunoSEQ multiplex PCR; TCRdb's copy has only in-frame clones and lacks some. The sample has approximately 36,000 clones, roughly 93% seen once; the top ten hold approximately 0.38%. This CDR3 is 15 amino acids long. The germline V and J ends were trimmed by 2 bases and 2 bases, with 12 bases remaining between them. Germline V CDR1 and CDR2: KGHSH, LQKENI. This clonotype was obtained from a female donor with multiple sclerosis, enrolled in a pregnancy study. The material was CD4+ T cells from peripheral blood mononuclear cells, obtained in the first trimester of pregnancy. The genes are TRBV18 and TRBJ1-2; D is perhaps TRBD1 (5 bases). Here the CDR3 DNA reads TGTGCCAGCTCACCAGGGGAGGGGCAGAACTATGGCTACACCTTC. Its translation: CASSPGEGQNYGYTF. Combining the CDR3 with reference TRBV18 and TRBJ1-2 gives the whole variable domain NAGVMQNPRHLVRRRGQEARLRCSPMKGHSHVYWYRQLPEEGLKFMVYLQKENIIDESGMPKERFSAEFPKEGPSILRIQQVVRGDSAAYFCASSPGEGQNYGYTFGSGTRLTVV.